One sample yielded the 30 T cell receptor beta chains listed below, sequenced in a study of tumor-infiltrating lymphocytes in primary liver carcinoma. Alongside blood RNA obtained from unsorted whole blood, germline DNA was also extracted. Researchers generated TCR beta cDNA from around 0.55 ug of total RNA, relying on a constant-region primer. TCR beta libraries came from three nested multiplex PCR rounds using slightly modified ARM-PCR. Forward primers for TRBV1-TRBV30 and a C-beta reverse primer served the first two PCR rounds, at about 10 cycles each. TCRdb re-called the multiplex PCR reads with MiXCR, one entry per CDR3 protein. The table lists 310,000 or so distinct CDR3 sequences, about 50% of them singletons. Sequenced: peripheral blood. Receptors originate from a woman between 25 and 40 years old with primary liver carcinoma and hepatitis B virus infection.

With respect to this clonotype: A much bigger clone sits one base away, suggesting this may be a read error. In DNA, the CDR3 is TGCAGCGTCATGGACAGGGCCTACTCCTACGAGCAGTACTTC. Translation gives CSVMDRAYSYEQYF. The V call is TRBV29-1, the J call TRBJ2-7; 8 nucleotides agree with TRBD1. Germline-derived CDR1 and CDR2 are SQVTM and ANQGSEA. The CDR3 extends over 14 amino acids. V lost 6 bases, J lost 0 bases, and 7 bases stayed unmatched.

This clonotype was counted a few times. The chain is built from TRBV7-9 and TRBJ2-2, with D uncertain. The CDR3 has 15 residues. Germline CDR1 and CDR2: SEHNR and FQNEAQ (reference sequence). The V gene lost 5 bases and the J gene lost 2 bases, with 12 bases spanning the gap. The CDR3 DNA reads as TGTGCCAGCAGCCGACTTTTAGCCAACACCGGGGAGCTGTTTTTT. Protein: CASSRLLANTGELFF.

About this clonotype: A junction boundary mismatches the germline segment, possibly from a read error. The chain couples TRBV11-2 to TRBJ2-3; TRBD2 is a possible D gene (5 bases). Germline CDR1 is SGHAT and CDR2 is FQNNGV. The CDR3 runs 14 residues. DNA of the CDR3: TGTACCAGCAGTAAGAGCCCTAGCACAGATACACAGTATTTT. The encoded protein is CTSSKSPSTDTQYF.

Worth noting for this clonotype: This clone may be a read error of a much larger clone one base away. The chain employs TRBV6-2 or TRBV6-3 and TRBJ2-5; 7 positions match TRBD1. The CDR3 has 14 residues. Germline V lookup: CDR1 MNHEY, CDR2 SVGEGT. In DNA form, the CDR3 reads TGTGCCGGCAGTTGGGACAGAGGAAGAGAGACCCAGTACTTC. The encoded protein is CAGSWDRGRETQYF.

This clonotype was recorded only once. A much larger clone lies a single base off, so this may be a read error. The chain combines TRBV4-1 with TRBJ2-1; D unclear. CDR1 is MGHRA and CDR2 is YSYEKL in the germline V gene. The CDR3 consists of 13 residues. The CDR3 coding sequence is TGCGCCAGCAGCCAAGATGAGTACAATGAGGAGTTCTTC. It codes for CASSQDEYNEEFF.

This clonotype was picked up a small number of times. In DNA form, the CDR3 reads TGTGCCAGCAGTTACGGAACTCCTAGGAGCTCCTACAATGAGCAGTTCTTC. It is translated as CASSYGTPRSSYNEQFF. The chain is built from TRBV6-2 or TRBV6-3 and TRBJ2-1; D is unresolved. V was clipped by 2 bases and J by 0 bases, with 14 bases between them. Looked up from germline, CDR1 is MNHEY and CDR2 is SVGEGT. This CDR3 is built from 17 residues.

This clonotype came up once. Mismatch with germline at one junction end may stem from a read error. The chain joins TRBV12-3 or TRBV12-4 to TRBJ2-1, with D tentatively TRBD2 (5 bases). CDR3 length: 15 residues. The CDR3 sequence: CASSLSGNSRLEQFF. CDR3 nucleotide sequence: TGCGCCAGCAGCCTGTCCGGGAATAGCAGACTTGAGCAGTTCTTC.

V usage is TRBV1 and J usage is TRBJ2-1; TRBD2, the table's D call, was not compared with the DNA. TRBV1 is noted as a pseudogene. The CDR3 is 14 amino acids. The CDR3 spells CTSSATSGNVEQFF. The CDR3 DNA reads TGCACCAGCAGCGCGACTAGCGGGAACGTTGAGCAGTTCTTC.

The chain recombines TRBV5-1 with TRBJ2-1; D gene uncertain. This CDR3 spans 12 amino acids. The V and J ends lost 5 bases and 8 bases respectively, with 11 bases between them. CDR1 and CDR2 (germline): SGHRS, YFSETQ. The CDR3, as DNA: TGCGCCAGCAGTACCCCATCGGATGAGCAGTTCTTC. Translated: CASSTPSDEQFF.

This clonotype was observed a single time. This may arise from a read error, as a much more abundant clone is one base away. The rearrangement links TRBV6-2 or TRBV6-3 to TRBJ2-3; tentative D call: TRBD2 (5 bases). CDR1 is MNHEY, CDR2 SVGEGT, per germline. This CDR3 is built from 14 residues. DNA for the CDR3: TGTGTCAGCAGTTACCCCGCATGGGAGTTTTCGCAGTATTTT. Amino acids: CVSSYPAWEFSQYF.

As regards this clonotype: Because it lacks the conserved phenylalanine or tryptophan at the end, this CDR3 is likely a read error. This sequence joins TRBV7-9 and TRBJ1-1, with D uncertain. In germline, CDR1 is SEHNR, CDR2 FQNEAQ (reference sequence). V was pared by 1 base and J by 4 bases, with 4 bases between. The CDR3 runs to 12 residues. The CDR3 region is CASSLDFTEAFL. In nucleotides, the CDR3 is TGTGCCAGCAGCTTAGATTTCACTGAAGCTTTCCTT.

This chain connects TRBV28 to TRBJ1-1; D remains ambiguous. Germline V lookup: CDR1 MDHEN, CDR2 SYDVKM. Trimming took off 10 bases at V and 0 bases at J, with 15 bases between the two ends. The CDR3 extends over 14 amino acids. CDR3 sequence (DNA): TGTGCCACCAGCAAGCACAGCCTGAACACTGAAGCTTTCTTT. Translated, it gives CATSKHSLNTEAFF.

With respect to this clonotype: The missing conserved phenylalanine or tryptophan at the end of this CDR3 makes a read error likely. The CDR3 here is CASSPPAEKGTLHI. The CDR3 bases are TGTGCCAGCAGCCCGCCCGCGGAGAAGGGGACCCTCCACATT. The chain employs TRBV6-6 and TRBJ1-6; maybe TRBD1 (5 bases). This CDR3 comprises 14 residues. Per the germline V gene, CDR1 is MNHNY and CDR2 is SVGAGI (reference sequence). The V and J ends lost 6 bases and 14 bases respectively, with 20 bases between them.

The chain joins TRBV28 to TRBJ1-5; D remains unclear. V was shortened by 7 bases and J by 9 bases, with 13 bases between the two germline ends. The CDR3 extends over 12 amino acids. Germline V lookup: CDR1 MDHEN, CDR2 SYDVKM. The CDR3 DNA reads TGTGCCAGCACCCTTCCCCGTGGGCCCCAGCATTTT. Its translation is CASTLPRGPQHF.

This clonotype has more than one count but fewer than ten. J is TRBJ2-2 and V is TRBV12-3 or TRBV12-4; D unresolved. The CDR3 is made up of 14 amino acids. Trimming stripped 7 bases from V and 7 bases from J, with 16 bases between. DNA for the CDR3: TGTGCCAGCAATACGAACACTGGCCACGGGGAGCTGTTTTTT. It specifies CASNTNTGHGELFF.

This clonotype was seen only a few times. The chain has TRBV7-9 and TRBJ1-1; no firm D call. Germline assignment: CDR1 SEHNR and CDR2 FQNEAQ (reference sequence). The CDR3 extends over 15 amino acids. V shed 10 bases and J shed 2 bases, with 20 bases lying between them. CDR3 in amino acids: CATKAAGSTNTEAFF. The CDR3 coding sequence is TGTGCCACCAAAGCCGCCGGGTCAACAAACACTGAAGCTTTCTTT.

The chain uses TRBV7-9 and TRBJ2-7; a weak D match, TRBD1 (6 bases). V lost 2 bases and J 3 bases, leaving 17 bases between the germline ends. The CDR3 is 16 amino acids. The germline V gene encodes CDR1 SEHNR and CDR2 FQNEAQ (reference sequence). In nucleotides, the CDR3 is TGTGCCAGCAGCTTATCCCCAGGGAACAGGGACTACGAGCAGTACTTC. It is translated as CASSLSPGNRDYEQYF.

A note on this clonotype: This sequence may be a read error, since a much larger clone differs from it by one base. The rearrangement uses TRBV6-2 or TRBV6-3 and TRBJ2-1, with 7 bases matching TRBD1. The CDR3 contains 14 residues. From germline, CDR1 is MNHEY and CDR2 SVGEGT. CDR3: CASRDTGAMNEEFF. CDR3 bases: TGTGCCAGCAGGGATACAGGGGCTATGAATGAGGAGTTCTTC.

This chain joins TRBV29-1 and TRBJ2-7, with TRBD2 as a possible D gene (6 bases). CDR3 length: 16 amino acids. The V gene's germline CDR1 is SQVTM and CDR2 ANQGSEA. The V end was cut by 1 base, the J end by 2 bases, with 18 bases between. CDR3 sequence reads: CSVEGGAGGGTYEQYF. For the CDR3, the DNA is TGCAGCGTTGAAGGAGGGGCTGGCGGAGGGACCTACGAGCAGTACTTC.

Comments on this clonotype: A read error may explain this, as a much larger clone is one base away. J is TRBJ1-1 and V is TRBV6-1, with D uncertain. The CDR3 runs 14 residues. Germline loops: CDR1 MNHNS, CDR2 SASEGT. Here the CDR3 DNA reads TGTACCAGCAGTGAAGGCCCCAGAGTCGCTGAAGCTTTCTTT. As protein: CTSSEGPRVAEAFF.

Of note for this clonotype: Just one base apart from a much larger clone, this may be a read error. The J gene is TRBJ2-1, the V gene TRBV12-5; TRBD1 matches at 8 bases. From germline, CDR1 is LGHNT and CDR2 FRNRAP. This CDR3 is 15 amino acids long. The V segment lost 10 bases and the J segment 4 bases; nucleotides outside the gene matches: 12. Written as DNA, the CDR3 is TGTGCTAATGGATCAGGGACAGGAAAATACAATGAGCAGTTCTTC. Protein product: CANGSGTGKYNEQFF.

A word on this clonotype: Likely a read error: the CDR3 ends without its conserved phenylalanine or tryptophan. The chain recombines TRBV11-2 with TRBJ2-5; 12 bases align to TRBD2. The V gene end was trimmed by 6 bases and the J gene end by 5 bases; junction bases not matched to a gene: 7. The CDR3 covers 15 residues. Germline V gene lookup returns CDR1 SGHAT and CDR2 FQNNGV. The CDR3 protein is CASSWTSGTLETQYS. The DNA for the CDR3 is TGTGCCAGCAGTTGGACTAGCGGGACCTTGGAGACCCAGTACTCC.

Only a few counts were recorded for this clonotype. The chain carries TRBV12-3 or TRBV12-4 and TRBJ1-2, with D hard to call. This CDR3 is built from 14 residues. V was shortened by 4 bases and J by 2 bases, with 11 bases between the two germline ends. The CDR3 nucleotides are TGTGCCAGCAGTTCGACCCCTGGGAACTATGGCTACACCTTC. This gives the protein CASSSTPGNYGYTF.

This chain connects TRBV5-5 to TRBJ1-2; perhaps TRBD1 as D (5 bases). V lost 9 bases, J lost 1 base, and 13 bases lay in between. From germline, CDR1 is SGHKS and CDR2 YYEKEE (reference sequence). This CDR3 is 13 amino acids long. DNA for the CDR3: TGTGCCATCACCTCGGGGGTTAACTATGGCTACACCTTC. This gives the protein CAITSGVNYGYTF.

CDR3 loop: CSGQGGFYNEQFF. The CDR3 nucleotides read TGCAGTGGCCAGGGGGGGTTCTACAATGAGCAGTTCTTC. V usage is TRBV20-1 and J usage is TRBJ2-1; the D gene could be TRBD1 or TRBD2 (7 bases each). Trimming shortened V by 7 bases and J by 3 bases, and 13 bases separated the two germline ends. Germline V gene sequence: CDR1 DFQATT, CDR2 SNEGSKA (reference sequence). The CDR3 is 13 residues long.

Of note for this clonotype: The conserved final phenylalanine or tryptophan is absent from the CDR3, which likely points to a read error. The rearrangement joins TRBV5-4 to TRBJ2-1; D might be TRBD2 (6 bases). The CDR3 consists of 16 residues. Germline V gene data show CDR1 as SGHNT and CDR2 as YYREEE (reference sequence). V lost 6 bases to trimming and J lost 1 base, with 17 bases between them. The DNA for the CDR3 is TGTGCCAGCAACCCACAAGGAGGGGAATCCTACAATGAGCAGTTCTAC. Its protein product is CASNPQGGESYNEQFY.

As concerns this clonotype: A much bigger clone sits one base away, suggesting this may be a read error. The CDR3 DNA is TGTGCCAGCAGTTTGGGACCCTCAGAAGCTCTCTTT. Amino acid sequence: CASSLGPSEALF. The rearrangement links TRBV12-3 or TRBV12-4 to TRBJ1-1; TRBD1 is a possible D gene (5 bases). The CDR3 is made up of 12 amino acids.

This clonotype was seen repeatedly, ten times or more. The CDR3 nucleotides read TGTGCCAGCAGTTTGGGGGTCCAAGAGACCCAGTACTTC. As protein: CASSLGVQETQYF. This sequence joins TRBV12-3 or TRBV12-4 and TRBJ2-5; D might be TRBD1 or TRBD2, each matching 5 bases. Trimming took 3 bases from V and 1 from J, leaving 6 bases between them. The CDR3 runs 13 residues.

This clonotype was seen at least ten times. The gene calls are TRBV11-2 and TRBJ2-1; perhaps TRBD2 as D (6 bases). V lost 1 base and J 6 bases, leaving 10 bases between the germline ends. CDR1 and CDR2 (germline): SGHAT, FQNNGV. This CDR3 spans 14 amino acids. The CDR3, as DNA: TGTGCCAGCAGCTTAGCGGGAGCTTTCAATGAGCAGTTCTTC. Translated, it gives CASSLAGAFNEQFF.

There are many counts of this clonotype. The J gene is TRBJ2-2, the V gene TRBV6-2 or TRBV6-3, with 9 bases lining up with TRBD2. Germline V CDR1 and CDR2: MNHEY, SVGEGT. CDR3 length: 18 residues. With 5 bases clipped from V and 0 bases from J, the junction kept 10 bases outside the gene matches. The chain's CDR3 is CASSRGTSFSTNTGELFF. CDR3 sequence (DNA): TGTGCCAGCAGTCGCGGGACTAGCTTCTCCACGAACACCGGGGAGCTGTTTTTT.